These T cell receptor beta chains were read from a single sample in a study of blood T cell repertoires in COVID-19. TCRdb keeps only in-frame clones here, not all; method: immunoSEQ multiplex PCR. The sample lists around 220,000 clones, 90% occurring once. Sample: PBMCs or T cells enriched from blood (not recorded which). The receptors come from a man aged 30 to 39 who had been exposed to COVID-19. Both conserved end residues are part of each CDR3. D genes are given only for firm matches. Part of the rows lack a size; the others show once, few, many or a class for expanded clones.

>TRBJ2-1|NA|TRBV10-3|NA
TGTGCCATCAGTGAGAGGGGGGAGGGACCCAAGCCGTTCTTC
CAISERGEGPKPFF
>TRBJ1-4|TRBD1|TRBV5-5|NA
TGTGCCAGCAGCTTGGAGGACAGGGGATTGTTTAATGAAAAACTGTTTTTT
CASSLEDRGLFNEKLFF
>TRBJ2-3|TRBD2|TRBV25-1|NA
TGTGCCAGCAGTTTACTAGCGGGGATAGATACGCAGTATTTT
CASSLLAGIDTQYF
>TRBJ2-7|NA|TRBV7-9|NA
TGTGCCAGCAGCTTAGGATTTGGCGGTCCTTCCTACGAGCAGTACTTC
CASSLGFGGPSYEQYF
>TRBJ2-3|TRBD2|TRBV6-5|NA
TGTGCCAGCAGGTTACATAGCGGGGGCGGGGATACGCAGTATTTT
CASRLHSGGGDTQYF
>TRBJ2-5|TRBD2|TRBV4-1|NA
TGCGCCAGCACCCGAGTCATTGGGAGCGGGGGGGGACAAGAGACCCAGTACTTC
CASTRVIGSGGGQETQYF
>TRBJ2-3|TRBD2|TRBV7-3|NA
TGTGCCAGCAGCTTAATGGGAGGGATTGCAGATACGCAGTATTTT
CASSLMGGIADTQYF
>TRBJ1-3|TRBD1|TRBV28|NA
TGTGCCAGCAGTTTATATCAGGGGGCCGGAAACACCATATATTTT
CASSLYQGAGNTIYF
>TRBJ1-2|NA|TRBV2|NA
TGTGCCAGCGTACAGCTAAACTATGGCTACACCTTC
CASVQLNYGYTF
>TRBJ1-1|TRBD1|TRBV5-1|NA
TGCGCCAGCAGCTTGGGACAGGGGGCAAGGAACACTGAAGCTTTCTTT
CASSLGQGARNTEAFF
>TRBJ1-2|NA|TRBV4-1|NA
TGCGCCAGCAGCCAAGACAATAACTATGGCTACACCTTC
CASSQDNNYGYTF
>TRBJ1-3|NA|TRBV12-3/TRBV12-4|few
TGTGCCAGCGGACCCGGGGCTGGAAACACCATATATTTT
CASGPGAGNTIYF
>TRBJ1-4|NA|TRBV14|NA
TGTGCCAGCAGCCAGGGGGCTGGAGAAAAACTGTTTTTT
CASSQGAGEKLFF
>TRBJ1-2|TRBD1|TRBV5-1|NA
TGCGCCAGCAGCACCGGACAGGGAAACTATGGCTACACCTTC
CASSTGQGNYGYTF
>TRBJ2-1|NA|TRBV6-4|NA
TGTGCCAGCAGTGACTCGGAGAATGAGCAGTTCTTC
CASSDSENEQFF
>TRBJ2-5|NA|TRBV5-4|NA
TGTGCCAGCAGCCAGAACAGCGGCTTTCAAGAGACCCAGTACTTC
CASSQNSGFQETQYF
>TRBJ1-2|TRBD1|TRBV7-2|few
TGTGCCAGCAGGCCTCACAAGGGGGCTGGTTACACCTTC
CASRPHKGAGYTF
>TRBJ1-5|TRBD1|TRBV10-3|NA
TGTGCCATCAGTGAACACGGACAGGGGCATCAGCCCCAGCATTTT
CAISEHGQGHQPQHF
>TRBJ1-2|NA|TRBV7-8|NA
TGTGCCAGCAGCCCAGGCAGGGTAGGGTATGGCTACACCTTC
CASSPGRVGYGYTF
>TRBJ1-5|NA|TRBV6-5|once
TGTGCCAGCAGTCCCACAACCCTGAGCAATCAGCCCCAGCATTTT
CASSPTTLSNQPQHF
>TRBJ2-5|TRBD1|TRBV5-1|NA
TGCGCCAGCAGCTTGGCCTGGACAGGGGAAGAGACCCAGTACTTC
CASSLAWTGEETQYF
>TRBJ2-5|TRBD2|TRBV5-1|NA
TGCGCCAGCAGCTTGGCCAGCCGCGGGGGCCAAGAGACCCAGTACTTC
CASSLASRGGQETQYF
>TRBJ2-6|TRBD1|TRBV9|NA
TGTGCCAGCACCGTAGGTTCGGGACAGGGGTCTGGGGCCAACGTCCTGACTTTC
CASTVGSGQGSGANVLTF
>TRBJ2-3|NA|TRBV9|NA
TGTGCCAGCAGCGGAAAGGGGGGGGCCAGTGATACGCAGTATTTT
CASSGKGGASDTQYF
>TRBJ2-7|NA|TRBV5-6|NA
TGTGCCAGCAGCATACTCAGCGGCACCTACGAGCAGTACTTC
CASSILSGTYEQYF
>TRBJ1-2|NA|TRBV12-3/TRBV12-4|NA
TGTGCCAGCACCCTAGGAGGGGGGGTTGGCTACACCTTC
CASTLGGGVGYTF
>TRBJ2-7|TRBD1|TRBV5-1|once
TGCGCCAGCAGCTGGGGGACAGGGTCCAGCGAGCAGTACTTC
CASSWGTGSSEQYF
>TRBJ2-7|NA|TRBV5-1|NA
TGCGCCAGCATGGCGGAGAGCTCCTACGAGCAGTACTTC
CASMAESSYEQYF
>TRBJ2-2|NA|TRBV14|NA
TGTGCCAGCAGCCAAGATCTGGCGGGGTTTCGCACCGGGGAGCTGTTTTTT
CASSQDLAGFRTGELFF
>TRBJ2-3|NA|TRBV30|NA
TGTGCCTGGAGCTCCGGGGGAACGGGGGGCACAGATACGCAGTATTTT
CAWSSGGTGGTDTQYF
>TRBJ2-1|TRBD2|TRBV9|NA
TGTGCCAGCAGCGAGGCGGGGGGATCCTACAATGAGCAGTTCTTC
CASSEAGGSYNEQFF
>TRBJ1-1|NA|TRBV6-5|NA
TGTGCCAGCAGTTCCCCAGGCCGGCGGGAGGGAGCTTTCTTT
CASSSPGRREGAFF
>TRBJ1-2|NA|TRBV15|NA
TGTGCCACCAGCAGAGAACAGTTTCCCTATGGCTACACCTTC
CATSREQFPYGYTF
>TRBJ1-1|NA|TRBV3-1/TRBV3-2|NA
TGTGCCAGCAGCCCGGGGATGAACACTGAAGCTTTCTTT
CASSPGMNTEAFF
>TRBJ2-5|TRBD2|TRBV5-1|NA
TGCGCCAGCAGCTTGGTACGCGGGGGGTACCAAGAGACCCAGTACTTC
CASSLVRGGYQETQYF
>TRBJ2-3|NA|TRBV2|NA
TGTGCCAGCAGTGGGCTTCCCCGAGGCGATACGCAGTATTTT
CASSGLPRGDTQYF
>TRBJ1-5|TRBD1|TRBV28|NA
TGTGCCAGCAGTATCAGGGGGTTTGGCAATCAGCCCCAGCATTTT
CASSIRGFGNQPQHF
>TRBJ2-5|NA|TRBV19|NA
TGTGCCAGTAGTATTAATACGGGGACCCAGTACTTC
CASSINTGTQYF
>TRBJ1-3|NA|TRBV6-5|NA
TGTGCCAGCACCTCCACCGCGGGAAACACCATATATTTT
CASTSTAGNTIYF
>TRBJ1-2|NA|TRBV18|NA
TGTGCCAGCTCCCCGGGAGGGGAGAGTAACTATGGCTACACCTTC
CASSPGGESNYGYTF
>TRBJ2-3|NA|TRBV7-9|NA
TGTGCCAGCAGCCTCGGACAGCAAAACCCTAGCACAGATACGCAGTATTTT
CASSLGQQNPSTDTQYF
>TRBJ1-6|TRBD1|TRBV27|NA
TGTGCCAGCGGAAACCCGACAGGGGCCATTTCACCCCTCCACTTT
CASGNPTGAISPLHF
>TRBJ1-1|NA|TRBV11-2|NA
TGTGCCAGCACCTCTCGGGACACCGGACGGTGGTGGGCTTTCTTT
CASTSRDTGRWWAFF
>TRBJ2-7|NA|TRBV5-8|NA
TGTGCCAGCAGCTTGTTTAACGAGCAGTACTTC
CASSLFNEQYF
>TRBJ1-2|TRBD1|TRBV11-2|NA
TGTGCCAGCAGCTTGGGACAGGGGGAAAGATATGGCTACACCTTC
CASSLGQGERYGYTF
>TRBJ1-1|TRBD1|TRBV9|NA
TGTGCCAGCAGCTTACCGGGACAGGGGAACACTGAAGCTTTCTTT
CASSLPGQGNTEAFF
>TRBJ2-1|TRBD1|TRBV27|few
TGTGCCAGCAGTCCCAGGGACAGGGGGTGGGATGAGCAGTTCTTC
CASSPRDRGWDEQFF